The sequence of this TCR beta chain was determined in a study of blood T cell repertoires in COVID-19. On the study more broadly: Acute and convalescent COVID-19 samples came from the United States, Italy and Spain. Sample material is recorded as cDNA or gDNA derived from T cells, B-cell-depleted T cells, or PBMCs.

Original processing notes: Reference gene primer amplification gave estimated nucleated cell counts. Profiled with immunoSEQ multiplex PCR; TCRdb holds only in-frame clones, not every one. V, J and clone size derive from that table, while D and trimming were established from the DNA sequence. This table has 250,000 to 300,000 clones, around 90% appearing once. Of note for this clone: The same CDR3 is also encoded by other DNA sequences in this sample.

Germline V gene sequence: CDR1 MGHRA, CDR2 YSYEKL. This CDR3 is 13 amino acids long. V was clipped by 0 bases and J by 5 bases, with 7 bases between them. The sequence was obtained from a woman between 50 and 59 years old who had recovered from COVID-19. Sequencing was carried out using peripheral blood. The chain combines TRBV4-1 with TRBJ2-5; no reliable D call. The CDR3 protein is CASSQDIEETQYF. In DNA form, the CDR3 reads TGCGCCAGCAGCCAAGATATCGAGGAGACCCAGTACTTC.